This record covers a single T cell receptor (beta chain). The CDR3 length is 12 residues. Germline CDR1 SGDLS, CDR2 YYNGEE. The V and J ends lost 3 bases and 11 bases, in that order; junction bases with no gene match: 6. As originally analysed: Amplification with reference gene primers provided the estimates of nucleated cell counts. Data came from immunoSEQ multiplex PCR; TCRdb stores just in-frame clones and leaves some out. V and J calls and clone size are those listed in that table; D and trimming were worked out from the DNA. The sample contains roughly 290,000 clones, 75% to 90% of which appear only once. This entry is derived from a study of blood T cell repertoires in COVID-19.

Sequenced material: PBMCs or T cells enriched from blood (not recorded which). V and J are TRBV9 and TRBJ1-2, with 8 positions matching TRBD1. This TCR was sampled from a man aged 25-45 years who had recovered from COVID-19. The CDR3 DNA follows: TGTGCCAGCAGCGAGACCCAGGGGGCTTACACCTTC. Its protein is CASSETQGAYTF.